Listed here are 21 T cell receptor beta chains from one sample, sequenced in a study of blood T cells in healthy people across ages. A second PCR, run for roughly 6 to 11 cycles, used a sample-barcoded 5' primer plus a J-beta primer mix. TCRdb reanalysed the 5' RACE reads using MiXCR and keeps one entry per CDR3 protein. Of about 1.8 million distinct CDR3 sequences listed, approximately 50% were seen once; the top ten hold 2.1%. The sequenced sample consisted of blood. Receptors originate from a woman aged 35 to 49 in good health.

The CDR3 DNA reads as TGCGCCAGCAGATGGGCGGGGGGGCGGAAAGATACGCAGTATTTT. Residues: CASRWAGGRKDTQYF. The chain employs TRBV5-1 and TRBJ2-3, with 9 bases matching TRBD2. V lost 5 bases, J lost 5 bases, and 9 bases stayed unmatched. This CDR3 region has 15 residues. Germline assignment: CDR1 SGHRS and CDR2 YFSETQ.

This chain joins TRBV6-5 and TRBJ1-2; the D is unclear. The germline V and J ends were trimmed by 6 bases and 3 bases, with 20 bases remaining between them. Per germline, CDR1 MNHEY and CDR2 SVGAGI. This CDR3 is 16 amino acids long. Here the CDR3 DNA reads TGTGCCAGCAGCCCAAGCCCCAACGAAGTGGACTATGGCTACACCTTC. Residues: CASSPSPNEVDYGYTF.

This clonotype showed up just once. The chain combines TRBV20-1 with TRBJ2-4, with 7 bases that match TRBD1. Unmatched junction bases numbered 7, after V lost 0 bases and J lost 2 bases. Germline V gene lookup returns CDR1 DFQATT and CDR2 SNEGSKA (reference sequence). This CDR3 is built from 16 residues. The CDR3 is CSARDGQAPSKNIQYF. DNA for the CDR3: TGCAGTGCTAGAGACGGACAGGCCCCCTCCAAAAACATTCAGTACTTC.

In this sample, this clonotype turned up many times. The rearrangement links TRBV6-2 or TRBV6-3 to TRBJ2-1, with D maybe TRBD2 (5 bases). V shed 6 bases and J shed 9 bases, with 15 bases lying between them. Germline lookup yields CDR1 MNHEY and CDR2 SVGEGT. This CDR3 contains 13 residues. Written as DNA, the CDR3 is TGTGCCAGCAGCTCCTCACTAGGACTTGAGCAGTTCTTC. It codes for CASSSSLGLEQFF.

The V gene is TRBV11-2, the J gene TRBJ2-7, with a possible D match to TRBD2 (5 bases). Germline loops: CDR1 SGHAT, CDR2 FQNNGV. The V gene lost 2 bases and the J gene lost 1 base, with 12 bases spanning the gap. The CDR3 totals 15 residues. This CDR3 is CASSLNLRGSYEQYF. The CDR3 nucleotides read TGTGCCAGCAGCTTAAATCTGAGAGGGTCCTACGAGCAGTACTTC.

This clonotype was observed at least ten times. The chain combines TRBV3-1 with TRBJ2-5; D unresolved. CDR1 and CDR2 from the germline V gene are LGHDT and YNNKEL (reference sequence). The CDR3 contains 14 residues. The V end lost 0 bases, the J end lost 1 base, and 6 bases lay between the germline ends. The CDR3 loop is CASSQDFGQETQYF. The CDR3 nucleotides are TGTGCCAGCAGCCAAGATTTTGGCCAAGAGACCCAGTACTTC.

The CDR3 sequence: CSARKTSGFVNEQFF. The CDR3 DNA follows: TGCAGTGCGCGGAAGACTAGCGGCTTTGTCAATGAGCAGTTCTTC. The V gene is TRBV20-1, the J gene TRBJ2-1; 9 nucleotides agree with TRBD2. The J segment lost 6 bases and the V segment lost 6 bases, leaving 12 bases of the junction unmatched. The CDR3 spans 15 residues. Germline V CDR1 and CDR2: DFQATT, SNEGSKA (reference sequence).

The chain is built from TRBV4-1 and TRBJ2-3, with 8 bases that match TRBD2. CDR1 and CDR2 (germline): MGHRA, YSYEKL. The CDR3 is 15 residues long. J gave up 8 bases and V 1 base, and 8 bases lay outside the gene matches. CDR3 nucleotides: TGCGCCAGCAGCCAAGTCGGGGGGGCCCCCGGTACGCAGTATTTT. Its translation is CASSQVGGAPGTQYF.

The rearrangement joins TRBV28 to TRBJ1-5, with 7 bases that match TRBD1. The germline V gene encodes CDR1 MDHEN and CDR2 SYDVKM. The CDR3 contains 16 residues. Losses at the gene ends were 5 bases for V and 2 bases for J; bases not matched to a gene: 9. The CDR3 DNA follows: TGTGCCAGCAGTCCCCACAGGGGTAACGGCAATCAGCCCCAGCATTTT. It specifies CASSPHRGNGNQPQHF.

This clonotype was counted once. This chain joins TRBV7-2 and TRBJ2-5; D is uncertain. The CDR3 consists of 16 residues. V dropped 3 bases and J dropped 11 bases, with 25 bases sitting between them. The V gene's germline CDR1 is SGHTA and CDR2 FQGNSA. The CDR3: CASSFISQPSYNEQYF. Here the CDR3 DNA reads TGTGCCAGCAGCTTTATTTCGCAGCCCTCCTACAATGAGCAGTACTTC.

This clonotype was counted only a few times. The chain links TRBV28 to TRBJ2-7, with D possibly matching TRBD2 (7 bases). The length of the CDR3 is 14 residues. Germline-derived CDR1 and CDR2 are MDHEN and SYDVKM. The V end lost 8 bases, the J end lost 3 bases, and 17 bases lay between the germline ends. In DNA, the CDR3 is TGTGCCAGCCTTTCCCGGGGGGCCGTCTACGAGCAGTACTTC. Translation gives CASLSRGAVYEQYF.

The chain employs TRBV5-4 and TRBJ2-1; the D is unclear. The ends were cut back, 4 bases at V and 0 bases at J, with 11 bases in the middle. The CDR3 covers 15 residues. Germline V gene sequence: CDR1 SGHNT, CDR2 YYREEE (reference sequence). In DNA form, the CDR3 reads TGTGCCAGCAGCCAACCGAGGAGCTCCTACAATGAGCAGTTCTTC. Protein sequence: CASSQPRSSYNEQFF. The full variable domain, its missing parts supplied by reference TRBV5-4 and TRBJ2-1, is ETGVTQSPTHLIKTRGQQVTLRCSSQSGHNTVSWYQQALGQGPQFIFQYYREEENGRGNFPPRFSGLQFPNYSSELNVNALELDDSALYLCASSQPRSSYNEQFFGPGTRLTVL.

The chain couples TRBV6-5 to TRBJ2-7; weak D call: TRBD1 (6 bases). Trimming took 6 bases from V and 7 from J, leaving 22 bases between them. Per germline, CDR1 MNHEY and CDR2 SVGAGI. The CDR3 runs to 15 residues. The CDR3 DNA follows: TGTGCCAGCAGGATTGACAGGTCCCCGTACAATGAGCAGTACTTC. Translating it yields CASRIDRSPYNEQYF.

This rearrangement joins TRBV6-5 to TRBJ1-2; no reliable D call. CDR1 is MNHEY, CDR2 SVGAGI, per germline. Between the trimmed V and J ends, which lost 0 bases and 7 bases, there was a span of 18 bases. The CDR3 is made up of 16 amino acids. The CDR3 loop is CASSYSIAGRQIGYTF. The CDR3 DNA reads as TGTGCCAGCAGTTACTCGATTGCCGGCAGGCAAATTGGCTACACCTTC.

This clonotype has only one observation. This chain joins TRBV6-5 and TRBJ2-5; a possible D gene is TRBD1 (5 bases). Between the trimmed V and J ends, which lost 0 bases and 1 base, there was a span of 12 bases. The germline gives CDR1 MNHEY, CDR2 SVGAGI. The CDR3 spans 16 residues. The CDR3 nucleotides are TGTGCCAGCAGTTACTCGATGTGGGGCGCCCAAGAGACCCAGTACTTC. This gives the protein CASSYSMWGAQETQYF.

This chain connects TRBV7-2 to TRBJ2-4; a possible D gene is TRBD2 (5 bases). The closer fit of TRBJ2-7 to the DNA end suggests the J call may be wrong. Germline V CDR1 and CDR2: SGHTA, FQGNSA. The CDR3 is 15 residues long. The CDR3 nucleotides are TGTGCCAGCAGCTTAACTAGATTTGGTGCGTCCGAGCAGTACTTC. Its protein product is CASSLTRFGASEQYF.

This sequence joins TRBV6-1 and TRBJ2-3, with no clear D. V was shortened by 10 bases and J by 2 bases, with 16 bases between the two germline ends. The CDR3 sequence is 14 residues long. Germline lookup yields CDR1 MNHNS and CDR2 SASEGT. The CDR3 sequence: CATAQLGSTDTQYF. CDR3 nucleotides: TGTGCCACCGCACAACTGGGATCCACAGATACGCAGTATTTT.

This clonotype was detected a few times. The chain couples TRBV4-3 to TRBJ1-2, with D perhaps TRBD1 (5 bases). CDR3 length: 16 residues. V lost 4 bases, J lost 6 bases, and 21 bases lay in between. The germline gives CDR1 LGHNA, CDR2 YSLEER. The DNA for the CDR3 is TGCGCCAGCAGCCTTATGAGCCGGGGGGGGGTTGATGGCTACACCTTC. This gives the protein CASSLMSRGGVDGYTF.

This chain links TRBV28 with TRBJ2-7, with D perhaps TRBD2 (5 bases). CDR1 MDHEN and CDR2 SYDVKM come from the germline V gene. Trimming left V 5 bases short and J 0 bases short, with 11 bases between. CDR3 size: 14 residues. The CDR3, as DNA: TGTGCCAGCAGTCCGGCGGGTCTCTCCTACGAGCAGTACTTC. This gives the protein CASSPAGLSYEQYF.

This clonotype was found once. J is TRBJ1-2 and V is TRBV29-1, with a possible D match to TRBD1 (5 bases). In germline, CDR1 is SQVTM, CDR2 ANQGSEA. Trimming shortened V by 5 bases and J by 7 bases, and 14 bases separated the two germline ends. This CDR3 contains 12 residues. The CDR3 region is CSVLGAQGGYTF. The CDR3 DNA reads TGCAGCGTTCTAGGGGCTCAGGGTGGCTACACCTTC. Supplemented by reference TRBV29-1 and TRBJ1-2, the full variable domain reads SAVISQKPSRDICQRGTSLTIQCQVDSQVTMMFWYRQQPGQSLTLIATANQGSEATYESGFVIDKFPISRPNLTFSTLTVSNMSPEDSSIYLCSVLGAQGGYTFGSGTRLTVV.

The sample holds one count of this clonotype. Germline and junction disagree at one end, which may indicate a read error. The rearrangement joins TRBV5-1 to TRBJ2-3; 9 nucleotides align to TRBD1. CDR1 SGHRS and CDR2 YFSETQ come from the germline V gene. The CDR3 is made up of 15 amino acids. The CDR3 DNA reads TGCGCCAGCAGATGGACAGGGGCGAGCACAGACACGCAGTATTTT. It is translated as CASRWTGASTDTQYF. Combining the CDR3 with reference TRBV5-1 and TRBJ2-3 gives the whole variable domain KAGVTQTPRYLIKTRGQQVTLSCSPISGHRSVSWYQQTPGQGLQFLFEYFSETQRNKGNFPGRFSGRQFSNSRSEMNVSTLELGDSALYLCASRWTGASTDTQYFGPGTRLTVL.